This T cell receptor beta chain stems from a study (dated by TCRdb to between 2021 and 2023). On the study overall, not on this receptor specifically: According to the authors, more investigation is needed, including longitudinal sampling and evaluation of a control group.

CDR1 MNHEY and CDR2 SMNVEV were looked up in the germline V gene (reference sequence). V is cut back by 5 bases and J by 9 bases, with 8 bases in the junction unmatched. From the cysteine through the phenylalanine, the CDR3 covers 14 amino acids. Here the CDR3 DNA is all that survives: 42 bases in frame from base 1. PBMCs were separated from peripheral blood, and TCR beta sequencing was performed on genomic DNA obtained from unsorted PBMCs. Survey-level sequencing on the immunoSEQ platform was used to profile TCR beta chain repertoires. The authors' pipeline ran thus. Repertoire diversity was quantified as the inverse Simpson index, and CDR3 amino acid length spectratypes and V-J pairing frequencies were compared. TCR beta CDR3 sequences were matched against VDJdb to annotate clonotypes specific to SARS-CoV-2, CMV, influenza A and EBV. As stored in TCRdb, this immuneACCESS dataset retains in-frame rearrangements with V and J assigned. A fraction of the clones does not appear; measured against another copy, unresolved V genes explain less than half of the discrepancy, and the remainder lacks a known reason. V and J calls and clone size follow that table, whereas D and trimming were derived from the DNA. Within this sample are some 70,000 clones, with roughly 95% of them counted one time only. The ten largest clones represent 4% to 4.5% of the sample.

Concerning this clone: Its recognized antigen is unknown. No base quality information exists; no much larger clone differs at one position.

The chain links TRBV27 with TRBJ2-1; 9 nucleotides in the junction match TRBD2. The sequence was obtained from a man between 35 and 55 years old with rheumatoid arthritis. The sample consisted of PBMCs. The nucleotides are TGTGCCAGCAGTGCGTCCGGGACTAGCAGTGAGCAGTTCTTC. Its translation is CASSASGTSSEQFF.